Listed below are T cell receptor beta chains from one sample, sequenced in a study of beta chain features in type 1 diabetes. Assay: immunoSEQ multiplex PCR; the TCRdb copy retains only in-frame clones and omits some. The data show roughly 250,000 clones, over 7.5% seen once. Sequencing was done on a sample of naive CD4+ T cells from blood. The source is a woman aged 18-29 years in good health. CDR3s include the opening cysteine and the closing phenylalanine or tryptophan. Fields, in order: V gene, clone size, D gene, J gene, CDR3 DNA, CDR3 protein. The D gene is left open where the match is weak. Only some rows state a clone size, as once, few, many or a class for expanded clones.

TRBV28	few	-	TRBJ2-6	TGTGCCAGCACCCCTTCGGGGTCTGGGGCCAACGTCCTGACTTTC	CASTPSGSGANVLTF
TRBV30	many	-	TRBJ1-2	TGTGCCTGGCAGGGATATGGCTACACCTTC	CAWQGYGYTF
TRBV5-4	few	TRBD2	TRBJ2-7	TGTGCCTGGAGCGGGAGGGCCCTCGAGCAGTACTTC	CAWSGRALEQYF
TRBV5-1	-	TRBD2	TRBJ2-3	TGCGCCAGCAGCTACCTTAGCGGGGGGGCGCGGGGAGATACGCAGTATTTT	CASSYLSGGARGDTQYF
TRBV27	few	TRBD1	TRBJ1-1	TGTGCCAGCAGTCCTCGGACAGGACCTTGGAATGAAGCTTTCTTT	CASSPRTGPWNEAFF
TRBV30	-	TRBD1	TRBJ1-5	TGTGCCTGGAGTGTACACCCTGGGACAGGGGCGAACAATCAGCCCCAGCATTTT	CAWSVHPGTGANNQPQHF
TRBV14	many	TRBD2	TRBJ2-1	TGTGCCAGCAGCCATCTAGCGGGAGGCTCCTACAATGAGCAGTTCTTC	CASSHLAGGSYNEQFF
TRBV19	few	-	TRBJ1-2	TGTGCCAGTGGAACAGGGAGCGACTTGGGGGGCTACACCTTC	CASGTGSDLGGYTF
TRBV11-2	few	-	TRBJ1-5	TGTGCCAGCAGCTTAGGGCAGGGTGGGCAGCCCCAGCATTTT	CASSLGQGGQPQHF
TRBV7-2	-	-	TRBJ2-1	TGTGCCAGCAGTCAGGATGGGCCCTACAATGAGCAGTTCTTC	CASSQDGPYNEQFF
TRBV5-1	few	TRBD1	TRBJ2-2	TGCGCCAGCAGCCGGGGACAGGGTGGCCCAACCGGGGAGCTGTTTTTT	CASSRGQGGPTGELFF
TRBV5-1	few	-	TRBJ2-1	TGCGCCAGCAGCTTGAACCAGGGTGAGCAGTTCTTC	CASSLNQGEQFF
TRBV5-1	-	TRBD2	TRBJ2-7	TGCGCCAGCAGCTTGGCCGGGCTAGCGGGAGGCGAGCAGTACTTC	CASSLAGLAGGEQYF
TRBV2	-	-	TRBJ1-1	TGTGCCAGCAGGACACAGGCTGAAGCTTTCTTT	CASRTQAEAFF
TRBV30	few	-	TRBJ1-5	TGTGCCTGGAGCCTAGGACATTCCCCCCAGCATTTT	CAWSLGHSPQHF
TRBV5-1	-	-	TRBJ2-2	TGCGCCAGCAGCAGGACATTAGAGAGTACCGGGGAGCTGTTTTTT	CASSRTLESTGELFF
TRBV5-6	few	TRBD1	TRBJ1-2	TGTGCCAGCAGCTTAGGACAGGGGTCAGTCGACTATGGCTACACCTTC	CASSLGQGSVDYGYTF